This TCR beta chain was profiled in a study of cytomegalovirus exposure and HLA in healthy donors. Researchers ran the PCR with 60 Vbeta and 13 Jbeta primers. Some clones are missing from TCRdb's copy, which holds only in-frame ones; the method was immunoSEQ multiplex PCR. This table has about 170,000 clones, 75% to 90% appearing once. The CDR3 consists of 15 residues. The V segment lost 4 bases and the J segment 1 base; nucleotides outside the gene matches: 3. The germline gives CDR1 MGHRA, CDR2 YSYEKL. The chain employs TRBV4-1 and TRBJ1-1, with 10 bases lining up with TRBD1. The TCR was taken from a man aged 25-45 years in good health and CMV-seropositive. The sequenced material came from PBMCs. CDR3 bases: TGCGCCAGCAGCCGAGGGACAGGGGCGAACACTGAAGCTTTCTTT. Protein: CASSRGTGANTEAFF.